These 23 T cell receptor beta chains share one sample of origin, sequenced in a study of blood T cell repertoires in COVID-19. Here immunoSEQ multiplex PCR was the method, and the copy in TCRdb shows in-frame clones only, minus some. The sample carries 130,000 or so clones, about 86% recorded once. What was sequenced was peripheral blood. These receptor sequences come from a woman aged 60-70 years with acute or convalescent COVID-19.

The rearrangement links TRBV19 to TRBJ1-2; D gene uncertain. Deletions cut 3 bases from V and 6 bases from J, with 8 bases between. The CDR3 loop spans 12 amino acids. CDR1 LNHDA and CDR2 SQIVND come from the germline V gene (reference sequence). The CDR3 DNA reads TGTGCCAGTAGTATTTCCGGGGATGGCTACACCTTC. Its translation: CASSISGDGYTF.

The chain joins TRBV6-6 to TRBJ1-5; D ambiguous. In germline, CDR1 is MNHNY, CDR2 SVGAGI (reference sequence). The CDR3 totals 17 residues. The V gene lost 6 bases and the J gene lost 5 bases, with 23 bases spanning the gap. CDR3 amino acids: CASSRGKTASVYQPQHF. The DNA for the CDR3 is TGTGCCAGCAGCCGAGGAAAAACAGCATCGGTTTATCAGCCCCAGCATTTT.

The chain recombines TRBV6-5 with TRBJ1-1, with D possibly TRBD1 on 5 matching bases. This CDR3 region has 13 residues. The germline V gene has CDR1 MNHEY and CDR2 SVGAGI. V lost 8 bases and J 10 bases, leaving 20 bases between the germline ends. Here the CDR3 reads CASRSDRLGGAFF. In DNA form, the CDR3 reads TGTGCCAGCCGATCGGACCGCCTGGGGGGAGCTTTCTTT.

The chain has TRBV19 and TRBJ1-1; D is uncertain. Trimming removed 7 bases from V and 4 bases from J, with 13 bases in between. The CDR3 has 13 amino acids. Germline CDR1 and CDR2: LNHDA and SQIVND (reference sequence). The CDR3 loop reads CASTRRGGTEAFF. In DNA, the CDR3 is TGTGCCAGTACGCGGAGAGGTGGCACTGAAGCTTTCTTT.

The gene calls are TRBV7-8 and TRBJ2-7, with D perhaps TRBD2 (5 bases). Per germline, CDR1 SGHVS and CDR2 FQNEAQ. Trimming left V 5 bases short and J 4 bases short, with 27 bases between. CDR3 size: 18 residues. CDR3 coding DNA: TGTGCCAGCAGCCCGACATTAGCCTTTAGCGCAACCTTTTACGAGCAGTACTTC. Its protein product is CASSPTLAFSATFYEQYF.

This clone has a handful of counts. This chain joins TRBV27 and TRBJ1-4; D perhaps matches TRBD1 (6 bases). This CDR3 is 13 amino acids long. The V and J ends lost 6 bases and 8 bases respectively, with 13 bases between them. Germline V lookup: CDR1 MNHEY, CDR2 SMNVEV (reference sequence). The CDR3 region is CASRQGLEEKLFF. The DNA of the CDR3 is TGTGCCAGCAGACAGGGTTTAGAGGAAAAACTGTTTTTT.

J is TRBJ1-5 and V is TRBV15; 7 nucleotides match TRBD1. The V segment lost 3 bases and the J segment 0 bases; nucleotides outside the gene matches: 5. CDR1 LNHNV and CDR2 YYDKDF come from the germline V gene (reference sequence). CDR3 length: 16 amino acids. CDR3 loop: CATSSGTAYSNQPQHF. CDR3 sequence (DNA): TGTGCCACCAGCAGCGGGACAGCATATAGCAATCAGCCCCAGCATTTT.

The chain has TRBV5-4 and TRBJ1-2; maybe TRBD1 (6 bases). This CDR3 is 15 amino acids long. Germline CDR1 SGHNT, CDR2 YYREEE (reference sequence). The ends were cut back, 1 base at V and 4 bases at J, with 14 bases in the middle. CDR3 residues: CASSLPRQASYGYTF. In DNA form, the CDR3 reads TGTGCCAGCAGCTTGCCACGACAGGCATCCTATGGCTACACCTTC.

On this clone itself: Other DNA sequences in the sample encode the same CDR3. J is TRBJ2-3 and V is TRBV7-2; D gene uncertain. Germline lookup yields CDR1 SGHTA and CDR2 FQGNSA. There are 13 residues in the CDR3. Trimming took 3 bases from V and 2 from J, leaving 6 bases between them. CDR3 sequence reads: CASSFTFTDTQYF. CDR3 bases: TGTGCCAGCAGCTTTACTTTCACAGATACGCAGTATTTT.

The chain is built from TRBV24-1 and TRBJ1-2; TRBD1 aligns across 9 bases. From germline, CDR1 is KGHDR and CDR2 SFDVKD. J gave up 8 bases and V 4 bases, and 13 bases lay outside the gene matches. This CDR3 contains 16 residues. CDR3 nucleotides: TGTGCCACCAGTGACCCCGCACTGGGACAGGGTTACGGCTACACCTTC. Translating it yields CATSDPALGQGYGYTF.

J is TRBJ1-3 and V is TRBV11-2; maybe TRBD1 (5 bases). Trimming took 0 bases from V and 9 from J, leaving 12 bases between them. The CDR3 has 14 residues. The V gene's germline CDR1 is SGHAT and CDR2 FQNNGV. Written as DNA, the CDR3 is TGTGCCAGCAGCTTAGAGCGGGGGATAATCACCATATATTTT. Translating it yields CASSLERGIITIYF. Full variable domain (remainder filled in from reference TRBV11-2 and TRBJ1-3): EAGVAQSPRYKIIEKRQSVAFWCNPISGHATLYWYQQILGQGPKLLIQFQNNGVVDDSQLPKDRFSAERLKGVDSTLKIQPAKLEDSAVYLCASSLERGIITIYFGEGSWLTVV.

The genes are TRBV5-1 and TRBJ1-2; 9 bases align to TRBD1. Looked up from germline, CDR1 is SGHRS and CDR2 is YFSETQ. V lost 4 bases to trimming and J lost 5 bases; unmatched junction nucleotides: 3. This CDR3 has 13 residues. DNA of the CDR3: TGCGCCAGCAGCCAGGACAGGGGATATGGCTACACCTTC. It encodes CASSQDRGYGYTF.

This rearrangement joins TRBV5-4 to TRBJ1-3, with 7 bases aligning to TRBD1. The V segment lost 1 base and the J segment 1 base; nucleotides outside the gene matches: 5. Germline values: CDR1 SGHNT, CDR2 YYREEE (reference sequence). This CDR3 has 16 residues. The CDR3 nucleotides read TGTGCCAGCAGCTTGCAAGGGGGCGCTTCTGGAAACACCATATATTTT. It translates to CASSLQGGASGNTIYF. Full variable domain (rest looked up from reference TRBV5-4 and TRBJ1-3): ETGVTQSPTHLIKTRGQQVTLRCSSQSGHNTVSWYQQALGQGPQFIFQYYREEENGRGNFPPRFSGLQFPNYSSELNVNALELDDSALYLCASSLQGGASGNTIYFGEGSWLTVV.

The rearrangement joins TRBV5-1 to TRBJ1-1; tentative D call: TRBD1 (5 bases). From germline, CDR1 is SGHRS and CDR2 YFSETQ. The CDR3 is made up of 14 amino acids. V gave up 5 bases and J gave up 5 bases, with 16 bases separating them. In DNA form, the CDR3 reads TGCGCCAGCAGTTCGGGGGGAGTGGAGACTGAAGCTTTCTTT. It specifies CASSSGGVETEAFF.

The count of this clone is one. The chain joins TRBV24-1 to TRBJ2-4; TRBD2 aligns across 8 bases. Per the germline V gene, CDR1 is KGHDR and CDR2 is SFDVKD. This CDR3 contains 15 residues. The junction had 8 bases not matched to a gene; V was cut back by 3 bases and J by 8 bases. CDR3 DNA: TGTGCCACCAGTGATGCGCGGGGGGCCGCGGACATTCAGTACTTC. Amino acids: CATSDARGAADIQYF.

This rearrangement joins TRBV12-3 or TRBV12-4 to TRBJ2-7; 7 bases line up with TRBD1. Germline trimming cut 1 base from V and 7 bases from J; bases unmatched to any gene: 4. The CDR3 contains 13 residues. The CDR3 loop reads CASSLDEGAEQYF. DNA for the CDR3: TGTGCCAGCAGTTTAGATGAGGGGGCAGAGCAGTACTTC.

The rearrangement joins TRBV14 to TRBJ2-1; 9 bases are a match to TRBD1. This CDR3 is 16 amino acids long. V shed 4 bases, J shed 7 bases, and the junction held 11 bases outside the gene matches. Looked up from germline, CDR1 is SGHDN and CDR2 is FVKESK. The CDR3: CASSPGTGRGWNEQFF. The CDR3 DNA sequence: TGTGCCAGCAGCCCTGGGACAGGGCGAGGGTGGAATGAGCAGTTCTTC.

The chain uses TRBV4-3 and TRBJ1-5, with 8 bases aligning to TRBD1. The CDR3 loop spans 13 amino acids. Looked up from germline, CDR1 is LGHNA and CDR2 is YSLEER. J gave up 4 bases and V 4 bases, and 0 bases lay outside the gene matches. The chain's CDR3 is CASSRDRNQPQHF. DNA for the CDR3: TGCGCCAGCAGCCGGGACAGGAATCAGCCCCAGCATTTT.

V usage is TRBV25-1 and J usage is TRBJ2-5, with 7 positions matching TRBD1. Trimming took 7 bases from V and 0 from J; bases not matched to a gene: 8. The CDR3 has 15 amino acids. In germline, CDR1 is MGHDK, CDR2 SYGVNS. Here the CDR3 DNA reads TGTGCCAGCACCTCTGGGACAGCCTACCAAGAGACCCAGTACTTC. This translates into CASTSGTAYQETQYF. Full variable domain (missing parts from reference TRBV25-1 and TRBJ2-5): EADIYQTPRYLVIGTGKKITLECSQTMGHDKMYWYQQDPGMELHLIHYSYGVNSTEKGDLSSESTVSRIRTEHFPLTLESARPSHTSQYLCASTSGTAYQETQYFGPGTRLLVL.

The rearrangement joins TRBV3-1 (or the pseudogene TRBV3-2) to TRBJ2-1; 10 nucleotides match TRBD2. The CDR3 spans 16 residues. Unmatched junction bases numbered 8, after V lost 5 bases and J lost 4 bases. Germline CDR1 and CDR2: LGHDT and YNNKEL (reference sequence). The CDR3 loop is CASSDYSGGNYNEQFF. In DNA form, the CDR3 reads TGTGCCAGCAGCGACTATAGCGGGGGGAATTACAATGAGCAGTTCTTC.

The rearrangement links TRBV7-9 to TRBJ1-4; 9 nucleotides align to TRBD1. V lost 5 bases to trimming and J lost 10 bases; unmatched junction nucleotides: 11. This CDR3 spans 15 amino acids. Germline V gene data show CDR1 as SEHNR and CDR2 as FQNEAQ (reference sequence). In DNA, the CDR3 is TGTGCCAGCAGCCGAGGGGACAGGGCAGGGGGAAAACTGTTTTTT. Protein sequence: CASSRGDRAGGKLFF.

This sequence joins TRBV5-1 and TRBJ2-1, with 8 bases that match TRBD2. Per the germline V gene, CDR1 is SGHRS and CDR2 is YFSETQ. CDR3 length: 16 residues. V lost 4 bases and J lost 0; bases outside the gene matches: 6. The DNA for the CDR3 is TGCGCCAGCAGCCTACTTAGCGGGGACTCCTACAATGAGCAGTTCTTC. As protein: CASSLLSGDSYNEQFF.

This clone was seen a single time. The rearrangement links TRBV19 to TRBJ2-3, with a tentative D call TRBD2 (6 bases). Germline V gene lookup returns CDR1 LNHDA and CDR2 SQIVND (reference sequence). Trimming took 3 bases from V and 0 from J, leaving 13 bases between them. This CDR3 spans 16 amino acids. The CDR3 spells CASSMRESPSTDTQYF. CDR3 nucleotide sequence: TGTGCCAGTAGTATGCGGGAAAGTCCTAGCACAGATACGCAGTATTTT.